The 26 T cell receptor beta chains in this list originate from one sample, sequenced in a study of blood T cell repertoires in COVID-19 (dated by TCRdb to 2018 to 2020). The library was generated by the immunoSEQ multiplex PCR assay. This immuneACCESS table, as held by TCRdb, lists in-frame sequences with V and J called but not all clones. Of the missing ones, under half trace to an unresolved V gene in checked studies; the others have no known cause. The sample table records about 310,000 clones; over 75% of these occur just once. The ten largest clones capture 1% of the sample. Sequenced: peripheral blood. The receptor source for this set is a man in his forties or fifties with active or convalescent COVID-19.

The rearrangement joins TRBV5-1 to TRBJ2-1; 9 bases line up with TRBD1. There are 15 residues in the CDR3. The ends lost 4 bases at V and 1 base at J; junction bases unmatched: 3. Germline V gene data show CDR1 as SGHRS and CDR2 as YFSETQ. For the CDR3, the DNA is TGCGCCAGCAGCGTGACAGGGGGATCCTACAATGAGCAGTTCTTC. Its translation: CASSVTGGSYNEQFF.

The chain joins TRBV3-1 (or the pseudogene TRBV3-2) to TRBJ2-7; the match to TRBD1 covers 8 bases. V trimming: 5 bases; J trimming: 7 bases; junction bases outside the gene matches: 4. The germline V gene has CDR1 LGHDT and CDR2 YNNKEL (reference sequence). The CDR3 covers 12 residues. The CDR3 loop reads CASSKTGDEQYF. CDR3 DNA sequence: TGTGCCAGCAGCAAGACAGGGGATGAGCAGTACTTC.

The chain is built from TRBV25-1 and TRBJ2-7; D is perhaps TRBD1 (6 bases). Germline V gives CDR1 MGHDK, CDR2 SYGVNS. V lost 2 bases and J lost 0, with 11 bases in between. This CDR3 is built from 15 residues. The CDR3 nucleotides are TGTGCCAGCAGTGAACCCCAGGGGAACTCCTACGAGCAGTACTTC. It is translated as CASSEPQGNSYEQYF.

This rearrangement joins TRBV2 to TRBJ1-4; D gene unclear. Germline assignment: CDR1 SNHLY and CDR2 FYNNEI. This CDR3 comprises 15 residues. Trimming pared 6 bases from V and 0 bases from J, leaving 11 bases between. CDR3 protein: CASSAEGATNEKLFF. CDR3 nucleotides: TGTGCCAGCAGCGCGGAGGGAGCAACTAATGAAAAACTGTTTTTT.

This sequence joins TRBV7-3 and TRBJ2-3; no firm D call. V was cut by 1 base and J by 5 bases, with 7 bases left in between. Germline V CDR1 and CDR2: SGHTA, FQGTGA. This CDR3 has 13 residues. In DNA form, the CDR3 reads TGTGCCAGCAGCTTAATTCCGGGAGATACGCAGTATTTT. Amino acid sequence: CASSLIPGDTQYF.

This clone was counted a single time. The V and J genes are TRBV3-1 (or the pseudogene TRBV3-2) and TRBJ1-1, with 8 bases lining up with TRBD1. The V gene's germline CDR1 is LGHDT and CDR2 YNNKEL (reference sequence). V trimming: 8 bases; J trimming: 5 bases; junction bases outside the gene matches: 10. The CDR3 extends over 14 amino acids. CDR3 loop: CASGHQGAGTEAFF. The CDR3 DNA follows: TGTGCCAGCGGTCATCAGGGGGCAGGAACTGAAGCTTTCTTT.

This chain links TRBV18 with TRBJ2-1; D may be TRBD1 (7 bases). The CDR3 runs 20 residues. The V and J ends lost 3 bases and 9 bases respectively, with 33 bases between them. Germline CDR1 is KGHSH and CDR2 is LQKENI. DNA for the CDR3: TGTGCCAGCTCACCCTCATTACAAAACGGGGGTTATCAATCAGGGGGTGAGCAGTTCTTC. Protein sequence: CASSPSLQNGGYQSGGEQFF.

The chain couples TRBV5-4 to TRBJ1-2, with a weak D call TRBD1 (6 bases). Trimming shortened V by 2 bases and J by 4 bases, and 15 bases separated the two germline ends. CDR1 and CDR2 from the germline V gene are SGHNT and YYREEE (reference sequence). The CDR3 spans 15 residues. Here the CDR3 reads CASSLRGGGTYGYTF. The CDR3, as DNA: TGTGCCAGCAGCTTAAGGGGGGGAGGGACCTATGGCTACACCTTC. Full variable domain (rest looked up from reference TRBV5-4 and TRBJ1-2): ETGVTQSPTHLIKTRGQQVTLRCSSQSGHNTVSWYQQALGQGPQFIFQYYREEENGRGNFPPRFSGLQFPNYSSELNVNALELDDSALYLCASSLRGGGTYGYTFGSGTRLTVV.

The chain couples TRBV19 to TRBJ1-3; 9 positions match TRBD1. Trimming at V came to 1 base and at J to 5 bases, leaving 9 bases not matched to a gene. Germline CDR1 is LNHDA and CDR2 is SQIVND (reference sequence). This CDR3 has 17 residues. The CDR3, as DNA: TGTGCCAGTAGTATAGGGGCAGCCGACAGGGGGAGAAACACCATATATTTT. This encodes CASSIGAADRGRNTIYF.

The chain is built from TRBV7-6 and TRBJ2-2, with TRBD2 identical over 11 bases. The CDR3 contains 17 residues. Germline lookup yields CDR1 SGHVS and CDR2 FNYEAQ. The J segment lost 8 bases and the V segment lost 5 bases, leaving 13 bases of the junction unmatched. Here the CDR3 reads CASSPRGSGGASGELFF. CDR3 nucleotide sequence: TGTGCCAGCAGCCCCCGTGGTAGCGGGGGGGCATCGGGGGAGCTGTTTTTT. The full variable domain, rest sourced from reference TRBV7-6 and TRBJ2-2, is GAGVSQSPRYKVTKRGQDVALRCDPISGHVSLYWYRQALGQGPEFLTYFNYEAQQDKSGLPNDRFSAERPEGSISTLTIQRTEQRDSAMYRCASSPRGSGGASGELFFGEGSRLTVL.

V usage is TRBV18 and J usage is TRBJ2-2, with 7 bases matching TRBD1. CDR1 and CDR2 from the germline V gene are KGHSH and LQKENI. The CDR3 runs to 16 residues. V dropped 6 bases and J dropped 0; count of bases not matched to a gene: 7. For the CDR3, the DNA is TGTGCCAGCTCTCGGGACAGCGATACGAACACCGGGGAGCTGTTTTTT. The encoded protein is CASSRDSDTNTGELFF.

This clone has a single count. The chain couples TRBV19 to TRBJ1-1; 9 nucleotides align to TRBD1. V shed 4 bases, J shed 1 base, and the junction held 4 bases outside the gene matches. Per germline, CDR1 LNHDA and CDR2 SQIVND (reference sequence). This CDR3 region has 15 residues. In DNA, the CDR3 is TGTGCCAGTAGTACCACGGGACAGGGGAACACTGAAGCTTTCTTT. Translation: CASSTTGQGNTEAFF.

This clone was detected ten times or more. V usage is TRBV25-1 and J usage is TRBJ2-6; D perhaps matches TRBD2 (5 bases). The CDR3 is 18 amino acids. Germline CDR1 reads MGHDK; CDR2 reads SYGVNS. V gave up 2 bases and J gave up 1 base, with 15 bases separating them. The CDR3 region has the DNA TGTGCCAGCAGTGAAAGGCGTCGAGGGTCTTCTGGGGCCAACGTCCTGACTTTC. Encoded protein: CASSERRRGSSGANVLTF. Full variable domain (rest looked up from reference TRBV25-1 and TRBJ2-6): EADIYQTPRYLVIGTGKKITLECSQTMGHDKMYWYQQDPGMELHLIHYSYGVNSTEKGDLSSESTVSRIRTEHFPLTLESARPSHTSQYLCASSERRRGSSGANVLTFGAGSRLTVL.

The CDR3 sequence is CASSIRALDRVGNTEAFF. The CDR3 region has the DNA TGTGCCAGCTCAATACGGGCTTTGGACAGGGTGGGGAACACTGAAGCTTTCTTT. This chain joins TRBV18 and TRBJ1-1; TRBD1 matches at 8 bases. Looked up from germline, CDR1 is KGHSH and CDR2 is LQKENI. The CDR3 has 18 amino acids. V gave up 5 bases and J gave up 1 base; unmatched junction bases: 15.

This chain connects TRBV29-1 to TRBJ2-2; 7 bases line up with TRBD1. This CDR3 region has 11 residues. The V gene end was trimmed by 7 bases and the J gene end by 7 bases; junction bases not matched to a gene: 3. CDR1 SQVTM and CDR2 ANQGSEA come from the germline V gene. The CDR3 DNA follows: TGCAGCGGTCGACAGGGCGGGGAGCTGTTTTTT. It is translated as CSGRQGGELFF.

The chain has TRBV2 and TRBJ1-2; D perhaps matches TRBD1 (6 bases). Germline V lookup: CDR1 SNHLY, CDR2 FYNNEI. Trimming cost V 2 bases and J 4 bases, with 11 bases left between them. This CDR3 spans 14 amino acids. Written as DNA, the CDR3 is TGTGCCAGCAGTGAACAGGGGATGCTCTATGGCTACACCTTC. Protein product: CASSEQGMLYGYTF. The full variable domain, its missing parts supplied by reference TRBV2 and TRBJ1-2, is EPEVTQTPSHQVTQMGQEVILRCVPISNHLYFYWYRQILGQKVEFLVSFYNNEISEKSEIFDDQFSVERPDGSNFTLKIRSTKLEDSAMYFCASSEQGMLYGYTFGSGTRLTVV.

The rearrangement links TRBV5-1 to TRBJ2-1; TRBD1 agrees at 12 bases. Germline V CDR1 and CDR2: SGHRS, YFSETQ. There are 19 residues in the CDR3. The trim removed 2 bases at V and 5 bases at J, leaving 14 bases unmatched. This CDR3 is CASSFPGTGGGVGDNEQFF. The CDR3 DNA reads as TGCGCCAGCAGCTTCCCCGGGACAGGGGGCGGGGTTGGGGACAATGAGCAGTTCTTC. The whole variable domain, remainder taken from reference TRBV5-1 and TRBJ2-1, is KAGVTQTPRYLIKTRGQQVTLSCSPISGHRSVSWYQQTPGQGLQFLFEYFSETQRNKGNFPGRFSGRQFSNSRSEMNVSTLELGDSALYLCASSFPGTGGGVGDNEQFFGPGTRLTVL.

The chain combines TRBV7-2 with TRBJ2-5; TRBD1 matches 7 bases. Germline V gene data show CDR1 as SGHTA and CDR2 as FQGNSA. J lost 3 bases, V lost 5 bases, and 6 bases had no gene match. The CDR3 runs to 14 residues. Here the CDR3 reads CASSIQTGKETQYF. The CDR3, as DNA: TGTGCCAGCAGCATTCAGACAGGGAAAGAGACCCAGTACTTC.

This clone was found once. This chain uses TRBV28 with TRBJ2-7; the match to TRBD1 covers 7 bases. Unmatched junction bases numbered 2, after V lost 6 bases and J lost 3 bases. CDR1 and CDR2 from the germline V gene are MDHEN and SYDVKM. The CDR3 extends over 12 amino acids. The CDR3 sequence: CASRDRIYEQYF. In DNA, the CDR3 is TGTGCCAGCAGGGACAGGATCTACGAGCAGTACTTC.

The rearrangement links TRBV27 to TRBJ1-4; 8 bases line up with TRBD1. The CDR3 totals 17 residues. Trimming cost V 1 base and J 5 bases; bases outside gene matches: 9. Germline loops: CDR1 MNHEY, CDR2 SMNVEV (reference sequence). This CDR3 is CASSLFFGQGENEKLFF. CDR3 coding DNA: TGTGCCAGCAGTTTATTTTTCGGACAGGGAGAGAATGAAAAACTGTTTTTT. The full variable domain, completed using reference TRBV27 and TRBJ1-4, is EAQVTQNPRYLITVTGKKLTVTCSQNMNHEYMSWYRQDPGLGLRQIYYSMNVEVTDKGDVPEGYKVSRKEKRNFPLILESPSPNQTSLYFCASSLFFGQGENEKLFFGSGTQLSVL.

This chain links TRBV10-1 with TRBJ1-5, with TRBD1 identical over 10 bases. The germline V gene has CDR1 WNHNN and CDR2 SYGVQD (reference sequence). The CDR3 totals 18 residues. The V gene end was trimmed by 6 bases and the J gene end by 2 bases; junction bases not matched to a gene: 13. The CDR3 loop is CASSIWDRGFEGNQPQHF. The DNA for the CDR3 is TGCGCCAGCAGCATCTGGGACAGGGGTTTTGAGGGCAATCAGCCCCAGCATTTT.

The rearrangement uses TRBV12-3 or TRBV12-4 and TRBJ2-1, with TRBD2 as a possible D gene (6 bases). Deletions cut 3 bases from V and 13 bases from J, with 10 bases between. CDR3 length: 11 residues. The CDR3 DNA follows: TGTGCCAGCAGTTTTGGGGGGTACCAGTTCTTC. Translating it yields CASSFGGYQFF.

The chain couples TRBV7-9 to TRBJ1-5, with D perhaps matching TRBD1 (6 bases). The CDR3 consists of 14 residues. Trimming cost V 4 bases and J 5 bases, with 12 bases left between them. Germline loops: CDR1 SEHNR, CDR2 FQNEAQ (reference sequence). CDR3 loop: CASSWDNQYQPQHF. The CDR3 nucleotides are TGTGCCAGCAGCTGGGACAACCAATATCAGCCCCAGCATTTT.

This clone was observed many times. The chain has TRBV11-3 and TRBJ2-1; D is undetermined. Germline values: CDR1 SGHNT, CDR2 YENEEA. V lost 5 bases, J lost 6 bases, and 14 bases lay in between. The CDR3 contains 14 residues. In nucleotides, the CDR3 is TGTGCCAGCAGCCATGGGCGCATTAGCAATGAGCAGTTCTTC. Amino acids: CASSHGRISNEQFF. The complete variable domain, with remaining parts taken from reference TRBV11-3 and TRBJ2-1, reads EAGVVQSPRYKIIEKKQPVAFWCNPISGHNTLYWYLQNLGQGPELLIRYENEEAVDDSQLPKDRFSAERLKGVDSTLKIQPAELGDSAVYLCASSHGRISNEQFFGPGTRLTVL.

The chain carries TRBV6-5 and TRBJ1-6; D remains unclear. Germline loops: CDR1 MNHEY, CDR2 SVGAGI. CDR3 length equals 16 residues. Trimming took off 4 bases at V and 7 bases at J, with 17 bases between the two ends. CDR3 in amino acids: CASSFTAVLENSPLHF. The CDR3 DNA sequence: TGTGCCAGCAGTTTTACGGCGGTGTTGGAGAATTCACCCCTCCACTTT.

The chain uses TRBV6-5 and TRBJ2-7; D perhaps matches TRBD2 (5 bases). Trimming removed 5 bases from V and 2 bases from J, with 7 bases in between. This CDR3 has 12 residues. The V gene's germline CDR1 is MNHEY and CDR2 SVGAGI. CDR3 bases: TGTGCCAGCAGTAAGGGAGCCTACGAGCAGTACTTC. Its protein is CASSKGAYEQYF.